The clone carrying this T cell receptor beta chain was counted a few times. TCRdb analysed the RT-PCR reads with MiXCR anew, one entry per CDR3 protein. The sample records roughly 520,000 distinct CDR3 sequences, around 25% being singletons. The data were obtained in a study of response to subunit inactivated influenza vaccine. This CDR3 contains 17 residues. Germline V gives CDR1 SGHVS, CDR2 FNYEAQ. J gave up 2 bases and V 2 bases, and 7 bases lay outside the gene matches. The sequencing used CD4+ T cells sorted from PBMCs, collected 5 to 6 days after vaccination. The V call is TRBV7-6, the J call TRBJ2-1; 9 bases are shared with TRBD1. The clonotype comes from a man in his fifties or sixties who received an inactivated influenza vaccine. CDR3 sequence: CASSLQIGQGTYNEQFF. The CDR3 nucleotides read TGTGCCAGCAGCTTACAAATCGGACAGGGGACCTACAATGAGCAGTTCTTC.